Shown below are 26 T cell receptor beta chains from a single sample sequenced in a study of T-cell reconstitution after alpha-beta-depleted transplantation in children. Construction of the TCRbeta library involved unique molecular identifiers. Each CDR3 protein gets one entry after TCRdb re-called the PCR reads with MiXCR. The sample holds 250,000 to 400,000 distinct CDR3 sequences, 23% seen once. Sequencing was performed on PBMCs, mostly from graft donor cells, taken 180 days after TCRalphabeta/CD19-depleted stem cell transplant. All receptors come from a male patient younger than 18 who had a stem cell transplant for acute lymphoblastic leukemia, so the T cells may come from the graft donor.

This clonotype was observed a handful of times. This rearrangement joins TRBV5-1 to TRBJ1-2; possible D gene TRBD1, 6 bases. The CDR3 covers 14 residues. Germline V gene lookup returns CDR1 SGHRS and CDR2 YFSETQ. Trimming took 0 bases from V and 4 from J, leaving 10 bases between them. The CDR3 sequence: CASSLAGEAYGYTF. Written as DNA, the CDR3 is TGCGCCAGCAGCTTGGCAGGGGAGGCCTATGGCTACACCTTC.

This clonotype was recorded at least ten times. Mismatch with germline at one junction end may stem from a read error. The J gene is TRBJ2-5, the V gene TRBV18; no reliable D call. The CDR3 sequence is 12 residues long. Germline assignment: CDR1 KGHSH and CDR2 LQKENI. DNA of the CDR3: TGCGCCAGCTCGCCTGGTGGGGAGACCCAGTACTTC. Its protein product is CASSPGGETQYF.

There are a few counts of this clonotype. The chain couples TRBV20-1 to TRBJ2-2, with D possibly TRBD2 on 6 matching bases. Trimming cost V 3 bases and J 7 bases, with 12 bases left between them. Germline CDR1 and CDR2: DFQATT and SNEGSKA (reference sequence). The CDR3 spans 13 residues. Here the CDR3 DNA reads TGCAGTGCTAGGGGGGGATCTATCGGGGAGCTGTTTTTT. Protein: CSARGGSIGELFF.

This chain connects TRBV7-3 to TRBJ2-3, with 7 bases aligning to TRBD2. The CDR3 runs to 15 residues. V was pared by 5 bases and J by 4 bases, with 9 bases of the junction left unmatched. Per germline, CDR1 SGHTA and CDR2 FQGTGA. In DNA form, the CDR3 reads TGTGCCAGCAGCCCAACAGCGGGAAGGGCAGATACGCAGTATTTT. Its translation: CASSPTAGRADTQYF. The full variable domain, with the rest looked up from reference TRBV7-3 and TRBJ2-3, is GAGVSQTPSNKVTEKGKYVELRCDPISGHTALYWYRQSLGQGPEFLIYFQGTGAADDSGLPNDRFFAVRPEGSVSTLKIQRTERGDSAVYLCASSPTAGRADTQYFGPGTRLTVL.

A few counts support this clonotype. The V gene is TRBV5-1, the J gene TRBJ2-5, with 8 bases matching TRBD2. Germline-derived CDR1 and CDR2 are SGHRS and YFSETQ. The CDR3 sequence is 15 residues long. Losses at the gene ends were 4 bases for V and 0 bases for J; bases not matched to a gene: 5. As DNA, the CDR3 is TGCGCCAGCAGCCTGTCAGCGGGAGACCAAGAGACCCAGTACTTC. Its protein is CASSLSAGDQETQYF.

This chain connects TRBV14 to TRBJ1-1, with D maybe TRBD1 (5 bases). This CDR3 is built from 15 residues. The germline CDR1 and CDR2 sequences are SGHDN and FVKESK. V lost 4 bases to trimming and J lost 0 bases, with 12 bases between them. The DNA of the CDR3 is TGTGCCAGCAGCCGACAGTTAACCGTGAACACTGAAGCTTTCTTT. Translated, it gives CASSRQLTVNTEAFF.

This clonotype was seen more than once but under ten times. The V call is TRBV6-1, the J call TRBJ2-1, with TRBD2 matching 9 bases. The junction had 7 bases not matched to a gene; V was cut back by 6 bases and J by 4 bases. CDR1 and CDR2 from the germline V gene are MNHNS and SASEGT. The CDR3 runs 15 residues. Here the CDR3 reads CASRTGTSWYNEQFF. The DNA for the CDR3 is TGTGCCAGCAGGACCGGGACTAGCTGGTACAATGAGCAGTTCTTC.

This clonotype was observed a handful of times. The gene calls are TRBV5-6 and TRBJ2-1; D remains ambiguous. There are 15 residues in the CDR3. Germline V gives CDR1 SGHDT, CDR2 YYEEEE. V lost 1 base and J lost 3, with 11 bases in between. The CDR3 protein is CASSLSWLYYNEQFF. CDR3 bases: TGTGCCAGCAGCTTGTCCTGGCTGTACTACAATGAGCAGTTCTTC. Based on the CDR3 plus reference TRBV5-6 and TRBJ2-1, the full variable domain is DAGVTQSPTHLIKTRGQQVTLRCSPKSGHDTVSWYQQALGQGPQFIFQYYEEEERQRGNFPDRFSGHQFPNYSSELNVNALLLGDSALYLCASSLSWLYYNEQFFGPGTRLTVL.

The V gene is TRBV18, the J gene TRBJ2-7, with a weak D call TRBD1 (6 bases). Germline CDR1 is KGHSH and CDR2 is LQKENI. The V gene lost 4 bases and the J gene lost 5 bases, with 18 bases spanning the gap. The CDR3 spans 15 residues. The CDR3 DNA reads TGTGCCAGCTCACGCACCTCTTACAGGGTTGACGAGCAGTACTTC. It encodes CASSRTSYRVDEQYF.

The chain combines TRBV20-1 with TRBJ1-1; 8 nucleotides line up with TRBD1. From germline, CDR1 is DFQATT and CDR2 SNEGSKA (reference sequence). The CDR3 is 16 residues long. J lost 0 bases, V lost 3 bases, and 9 bases had no gene match. The CDR3 region has the DNA TGCAGTGCTAGCCCCGGACAGGGCCGAATGAACACTGAAGCTTTCTTT. It is translated as CSASPGQGRMNTEAFF.

The sample holds a few counts of this clonotype. The chain links TRBV20-1 to TRBJ1-5, with D possibly TRBD1 on 6 matching bases. This CDR3 region has 14 residues. Germline V gene sequence: CDR1 DFQATT, CDR2 SNEGSKA (reference sequence). V shed 1 base and J shed 1 base, with 8 bases lying between them. CDR3 region: CSARGGGSNQPQHF. Here the CDR3 DNA reads TGCAGTGCTAGAGGAGGGGGAAGCAATCAGCCCCAGCATTTT.

The gene calls are TRBV5-1 and TRBJ1-2; 10 bases are a match to TRBD1. Germline V CDR1 and CDR2: SGHRS, YFSETQ. This CDR3 is 15 amino acids long. V gave up 0 bases and J gave up 8 bases; unmatched junction bases: 7. In DNA, the CDR3 is TGCGCCAGCAGCTTGGAAGGGACAGGGGTAGGAGGCTACACCTTC. Translation gives CASSLEGTGVGGYTF.

The rearrangement joins TRBV5-6 to TRBJ2-2; tentatively, D is TRBD2 (6 bases). CDR1 and CDR2 from the germline V gene are SGHDT and YYEEEE. The CDR3 contains 14 residues. Trimming left V 4 bases short and J 5 bases short, with 12 bases between. The CDR3 coding sequence is TGTGCCAGCAGCCCGACTAGTGTTACCGGGGAGCTGTTTTTT. This gives the protein CASSPTSVTGELFF.

This sequence joins TRBV9 and TRBJ2-7; TRBD2 is a possible D gene (6 bases). This CDR3 is built from 15 residues. V gave up 0 bases and J gave up 2 bases, with 12 bases separating them. CDR1 is SGDLS and CDR2 is YYNGEE in the germline V gene. Here the CDR3 DNA reads TGTGCCAGCAGCGTAGGGCCGGGAGTAACCTACGAGCAGTACTTC. Translation gives CASSVGPGVTYEQYF.

The chain couples TRBV10-3 to TRBJ2-7; D unclear. Germline V gene sequence: CDR1 ENHRY, CDR2 SYGVKD. The CDR3 has 15 residues. The V and J ends lost 0 bases and 3 bases respectively, with 12 bases between them. CDR3 nucleotides: TGTGCCATCAGTGAGTCGGTCCTGAAGGACTACGAGCAGTACTTC. Encoded protein: CAISESVLKDYEQYF.

Comments on this clonotype: A much larger clone is a single base away; this may be a read error. The chain is built from TRBV5-1 and TRBJ1-1, with D uncertain. The CDR3 spans 13 residues. Deletions cut 4 bases from V and 1 base from J, with 8 bases between. Germline V lookup: CDR1 SGHRS, CDR2 YFSETQ. For the CDR3, the DNA is TGCGCCAGCAGCGTTCCCTCGAACACTGAAGCTTTCTTT. Translating it yields CASSVPSNTEAFF.

This chain links TRBV20-1 with TRBJ2-7, with D possibly matching TRBD1 (6 bases). CDR3 size: 13 residues. Germline CDR1 and CDR2: DFQATT and SNEGSKA (reference sequence). Trimming stripped 6 bases from V and 6 bases from J, with 18 bases between. DNA for the CDR3: TGCAGTGCCCAACCCCCACAGGGAGTCGAGCAGTACTTC. Protein: CSAQPPQGVEQYF.

The CDR3, as DNA: TGTGCCAGCAGTACTCAGGACAGGCAGAACACTGAAGCTTTCTTT. Translated, it gives CASSTQDRQNTEAFF. The gene calls are TRBV12-3 or TRBV12-4 and TRBJ1-1, with 7 nucleotides matching TRBD1. CDR3 size: 15 residues. Losses at the gene ends were 5 bases for V and 1 base for J; bases not matched to a gene: 7.

This clonotype has just a few counts. V gene TRBV27 combines with J gene TRBJ2-5; the D gene is possibly TRBD2 (6 bases). The CDR3 runs to 14 residues. Per the germline V gene, CDR1 is MNHEY and CDR2 is SMNVEV (reference sequence). Trimming shortened V by 3 bases and J by 5 bases, and 13 bases separated the two germline ends. The chain's CDR3 is CASSFGGARETQYF. CDR3 in DNA: TGTGCCAGCAGTTTTGGCGGGGCCAGGGAGACCCAGTACTTC.

To note about this clonotype: Its ends do not fully match the called genes, so a read error is possible. This sequence joins TRBV4-2 and TRBJ2-7, with 8 positions matching TRBD1. CDR1 and CDR2 from the germline V gene are LGHNA and YNFKEQ. The CDR3 is made up of 18 amino acids. The DNA for the CDR3 is TGTGCCAGCAGCCAGGATCCCCTTGACAGGGGATTTTCCTACGAGCAGTATTTC. This sequence encodes CASSQDPLDRGFSYEQYF.

The sample holds many counts of this clonotype. This chain connects TRBV5-1 to TRBJ2-6, with D possibly matching TRBD2 (6 bases). The CDR3 is 17 amino acids. V was clipped by 4 bases and J by 1 base, with 15 bases between them. Germline V lookup: CDR1 SGHRS, CDR2 YFSETQ. The chain's CDR3 is CASSVPGLTSGANVLTF. The CDR3 nucleotides are TGCGCCAGCAGCGTCCCGGGACTGACTTCTGGGGCCAACGTCCTGACTTTC.

The V gene is TRBV20-1, the J gene TRBJ2-1, with TRBD2 identical over 8 bases. In germline, CDR1 is DFQATT, CDR2 SNEGSKA (reference sequence). Trimming at V came to 3 bases and at J to 3 bases, leaving 7 bases not matched to a gene. The CDR3 covers 15 residues. CDR3 region: CSARDLAGFYNEQFF. The CDR3 DNA reads TGCAGTGCTAGGGACCTAGCGGGCTTCTACAATGAGCAGTTCTTC.

This clonotype has just a few counts. The chain carries TRBV20-1 and TRBJ2-7; 12 bases line up with TRBD2. The ends lost 2 bases at V and 3 bases at J; junction bases unmatched: 11. Per germline, CDR1 DFQATT and CDR2 SNEGSKA (reference sequence). This CDR3 has 17 residues. The chain's CDR3 is CSARRGASGRVNYEQYF. In DNA, the CDR3 is TGCAGTGCTAGACGGGGAGCTAGCGGGAGGGTCAACTACGAGCAGTACTTC.

Comment on this clonotype: This is likely a read error, given that the CDR3 carries no conserved phenylalanine or tryptophan at its end. The DNA is omitted, as the CDR3 cannot be located on it reliably, and the CDR3 follows TCRdb's listing. CDR3: CASSFGTGGYTEL. The chain is built from TRBV12-3 or TRBV12-4 and TRBJ2-2; the table's D gene call, TRBD1, was not cross checked with the DNA. The CDR3 comprises 13 residues, both ends counted.

In this sample, this clonotype turned up many times. CDR3 nucleotide sequence: TGTGCCAGCAGTATCGGGCCGGGCGAGCAGTACTTC. It is translated as CASSIGPGEQYF. The chain uses TRBV12-3 or TRBV12-4 and TRBJ2-7; D unresolved. CDR3 size: 12 residues. V shed 5 bases and J shed 6 bases, with 11 bases lying between them.

DNA for the CDR3: TGTGCCAGCCGCCATTCACCCCTCCACTTT. Translating gives CASRHSPLHF. The chain carries TRBV27 and TRBJ1-6; D is undetermined. The germline CDR1 and CDR2 sequences are MNHEY and SMNVEV (reference sequence). Trimming stripped 8 bases from V and 8 bases from J, with 4 bases between. The CDR3 has 10 residues.